The 6 T cell receptor beta chains below all came from one sample that was sequenced in a study of T cell repertoires in cytomegalovirus infection. No antigen is known for these receptors. TCRdb ran MiXCR on the reads and lists one entry per CDR3 protein. The sample carries hundreds of thousands of distinct CDR3 sequences, less than 35% recorded once. Sequencing was performed on cultured CD8+ T cells from PBMCs, taken from culture after CMV antigen stimulation. The receptors originated from a human donor in good health (CMV status not recorded). Some clones in this sample may be carry-over from other donors' samples.

In this sample, this clonotype turned up a few times. The chain couples TRBV27 to TRBJ2-3; D gene unclear. The V end was cut by 3 bases, the J end by 1 base, with 14 bases between. CDR1 MNHEY and CDR2 SMNVEV come from the germline V gene (reference sequence). CDR3 length: 16 residues. The CDR3: CASSFYPFGGTDTQYF. DNA for the CDR3: TGTGCCAGCAGTTTCTACCCCTTCGGCGGCACAGATACGCAGTATTTT.

As to this clonotype: It may be a read error: a sequence one base away is much more abundant. V usage is TRBV7-6 and J usage is TRBJ1-2; 8 nucleotides align to TRBD1. Germline assignment: CDR1 SGHVS and CDR2 FNYEAQ. CDR3 length: 15 residues. CDR3 sequence reads: CASSLSPGDRTGHTF. In DNA, the CDR3 is TGTGCCAGCAGCCTCAGCCCCGGGGACAGGACTGGCCACACCTTC.

The V call is TRBV19, the J call TRBJ2-3; D might be TRBD2 (7 bases). Per germline, CDR1 LNHDA and CDR2 SQIVND (reference sequence). The CDR3 loop spans 16 amino acids. Trimming stripped 3 bases from V and 4 bases from J, with 17 bases between. The CDR3 here is CASSMYGGPVADTQYF. The DNA for the CDR3 is TGTGCCAGTAGTATGTACGGGGGGCCCGTTGCAGATACGCAGTATTTT.

In regard to this clonotype: At one end, the junction sequence differs from germline, possibly due to a read error. The rearrangement links TRBV11-2 to TRBJ1-1; D not resolved. Germline values: CDR1 SGHAT, CDR2 FQNNGV. The CDR3 extends over 17 amino acids. CDR3 sequence: CANSLDIIRPAGTEAFF. The DNA of the CDR3 is TGTGCCAACAGCTTAGATATAATAAGGCCTGCGGGCACTGAAGCTTTCTTT.

This clonotype appeared many times. The J gene is TRBJ2-7, the V gene TRBV7-6; D is uncertain. V was clipped by 5 bases and J by 1 base, with 12 bases between them. The CDR3 runs 14 residues. Germline CDR1 and CDR2: SGHVS and FNYEAQ. CDR3 region: CASSPETESYEQYV. CDR3 sequence (DNA): TGTGCCAGCAGCCCCGAGACCGAGTCCTACGAGCAGTACGTC.

Of note for this clonotype: This may stem from a read error, because a much larger clone lies one nucleotide away. V gene TRBV7-2 combines with J gene TRBJ1-1; the D is unclear. Germline loops: CDR1 SGHTA, CDR2 FQGNSA. The CDR3 is 12 amino acids. Here the CDR3 reads CSGRSLNTEAFF. Written as DNA, the CDR3 is TGTTCCGGTCGCAGTCTGAACACTGAAGCTTTCTTT. The full variable domain, in which reference TRBV7-2 and TRBJ1-1 provide the parts outside the CDR3, is GAGVSQSPSNKVTEKGKDVELRCDPISGHTALYWYRQSLGQGLEFLIYFQGNSAPDKSGLPSDRFSAERTGGSVSTLTIQRTQQEDSAVYLCSGRSLNTEAFFGQGTRLTVV.